The sequence of this T cell receptor beta chain was determined in a study of T cell changes during pregnancy in multiple sclerosis (dated by TCRdb to 2018 to 2020). Background on the whole study: Changes in the T cell repertoire over the course of pregnancy were examined in this study in women with multiple sclerosis.

The protocol used for the library was the immunoSEQ multiplex PCR assay. TCRdb holds this immuneACCESS table with in-frame rearrangements only. Some clones are missing; in checked studies, unresolved V genes explain under half, and the rest has no known cause. A total of tens of thousands of clones appear in this sample, around nine tenths of them only once. The top ten clones comprise over 8.5% of the sample. Comment on this clone: Its antigen has not been determined. Nothing much larger sits one base from this clone, and base qualities are not available.

Clipping removes 2 bases from V and 3 bases from J, with 12 as the unmatched junction base count. The CDR3 covers 17 residues, taking in both the cysteine and the phenylalanine. The only DNA kept is the CDR3, 51 bases in frame from the first base. The germline V gene sets CDR1 to SGHTA and CDR2 to FQGNSA. Sequenced material: CD8+ T cells from peripheral blood mononuclear cells, taken before pregnancy. This chain is built from TRBV7-2 and TRBJ2-7; 8 nucleotides in the junction match TRBD2. This TCR was sampled from a female donor with multiple sclerosis, enrolled in a pregnancy study. The nucleotides are TGTGCCAGCAGCTTAACCGGGGCCGGGGGGGGCATCTACGAGCAGTACTTC. The encoded protein is CASSLTGAGGGIYEQYF.